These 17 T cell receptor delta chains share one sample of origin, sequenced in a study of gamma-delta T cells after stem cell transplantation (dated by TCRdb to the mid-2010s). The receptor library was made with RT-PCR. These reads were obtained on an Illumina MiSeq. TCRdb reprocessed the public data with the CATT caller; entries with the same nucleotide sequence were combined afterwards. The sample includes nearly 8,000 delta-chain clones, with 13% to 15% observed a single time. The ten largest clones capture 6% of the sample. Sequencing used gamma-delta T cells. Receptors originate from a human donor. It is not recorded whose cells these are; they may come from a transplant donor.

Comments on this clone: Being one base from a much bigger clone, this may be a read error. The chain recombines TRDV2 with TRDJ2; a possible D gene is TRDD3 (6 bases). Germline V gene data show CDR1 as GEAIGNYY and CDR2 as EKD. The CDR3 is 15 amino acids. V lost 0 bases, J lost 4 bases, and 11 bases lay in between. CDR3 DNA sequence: TGTGCCTGTGACACCGTCCGGGGGGAGACAGCACAACTCTTCTTT. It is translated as CACDTVRGETAQLFF.

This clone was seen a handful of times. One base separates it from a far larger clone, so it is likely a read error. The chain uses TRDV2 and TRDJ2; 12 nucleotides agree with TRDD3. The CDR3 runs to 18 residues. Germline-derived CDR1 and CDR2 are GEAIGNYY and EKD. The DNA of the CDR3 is TGTTCCACATCGAGAGTCTACTGGGGGATACCGGCGACAGCACAACTCTTCTTT. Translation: CSTSRVYWGIPATAQLFF.

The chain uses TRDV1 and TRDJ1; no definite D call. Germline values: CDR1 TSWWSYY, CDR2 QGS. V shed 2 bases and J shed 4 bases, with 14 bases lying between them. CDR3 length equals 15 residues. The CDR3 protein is CALGEGRVFGDKLIF. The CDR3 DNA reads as TGTGCTCTTGGGGAAGGCCGGGTTTTCGGCGATAAACTCATCTTT.

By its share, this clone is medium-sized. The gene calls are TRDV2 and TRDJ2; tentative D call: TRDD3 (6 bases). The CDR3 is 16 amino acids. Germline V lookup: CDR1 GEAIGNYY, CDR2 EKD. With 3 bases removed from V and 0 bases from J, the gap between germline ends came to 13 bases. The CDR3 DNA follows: TGTGCCTGTGACCACGTACTGGGAACTTTGACAGCACAACTCTTCTTT. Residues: CACDHVLGTLTAQLFF.

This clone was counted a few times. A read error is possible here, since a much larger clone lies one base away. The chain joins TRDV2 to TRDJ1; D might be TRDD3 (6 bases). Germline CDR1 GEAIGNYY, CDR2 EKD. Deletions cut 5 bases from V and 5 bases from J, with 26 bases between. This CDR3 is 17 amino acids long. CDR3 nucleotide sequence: TGTGCCTGTGTCTCCCTACTGAGGGATAAGGCGGGGGATAAACTCATCTTT. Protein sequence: CACVSLLRDKAGDKLIF.

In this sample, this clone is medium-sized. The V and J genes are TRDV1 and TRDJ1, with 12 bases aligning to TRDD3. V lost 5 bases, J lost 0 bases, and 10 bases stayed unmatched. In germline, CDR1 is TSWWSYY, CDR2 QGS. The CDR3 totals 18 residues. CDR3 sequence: CALGKDVLGDTYTDKLIF. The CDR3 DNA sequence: TGTGCTCTTGGGAAAGACGTACTGGGGGATACTTACACCGATAAACTCATCTTT.

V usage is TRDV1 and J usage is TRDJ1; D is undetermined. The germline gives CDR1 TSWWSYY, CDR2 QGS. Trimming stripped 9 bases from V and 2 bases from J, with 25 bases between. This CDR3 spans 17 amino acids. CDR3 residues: CALLHPEPRISTDKLIF. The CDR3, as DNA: TGTGCTCTCCTGCACCCGGAGCCGAGGATTTCAACCGATAAACTCATCTTT.

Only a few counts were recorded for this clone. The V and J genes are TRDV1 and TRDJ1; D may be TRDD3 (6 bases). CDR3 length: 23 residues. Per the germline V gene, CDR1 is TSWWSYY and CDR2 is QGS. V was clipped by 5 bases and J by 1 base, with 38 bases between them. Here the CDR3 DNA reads TGTGCTCTTGGGTACATTCGTCTCCTTTCCTTCTTCGGGGGGGACCGCCCCACCGATAAACTCATCTTT. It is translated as CALGYIRLLSFFGGDRPTDKLIF.

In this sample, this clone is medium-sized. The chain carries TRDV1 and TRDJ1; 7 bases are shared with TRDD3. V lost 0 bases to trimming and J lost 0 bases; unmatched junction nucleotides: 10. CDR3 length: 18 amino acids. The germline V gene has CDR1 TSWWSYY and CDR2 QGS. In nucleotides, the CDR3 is TGTGCTCTTGGGGAACTGCCCATATTGCTGGGGGACACCGATAAACTCATCTTT. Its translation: CALGELPILLGDTDKLIF.

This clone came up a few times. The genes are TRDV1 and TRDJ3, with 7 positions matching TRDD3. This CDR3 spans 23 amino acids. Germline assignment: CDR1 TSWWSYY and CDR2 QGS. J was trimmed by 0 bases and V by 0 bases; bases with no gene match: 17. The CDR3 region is CALGELVDLRILGVSWDTRQMFF. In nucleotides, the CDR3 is TGTGCTCTTGGGGAACTAGTGGACCTACGTATTCTGGGGGTCTCCTGGGACACCCGACAGATGTTTTTC.

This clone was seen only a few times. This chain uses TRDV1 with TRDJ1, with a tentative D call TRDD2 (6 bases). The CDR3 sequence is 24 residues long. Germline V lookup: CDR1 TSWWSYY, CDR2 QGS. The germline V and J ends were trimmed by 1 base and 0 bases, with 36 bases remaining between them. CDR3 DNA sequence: TGTGCTCTTGGGGAACCCCCCCCCACCTTCCCCAGGGTGGAGTCGGCTGCCCACACCGATAAACTCATCTTT. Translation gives CALGEPPPTFPRVESAAHTDKLIF.

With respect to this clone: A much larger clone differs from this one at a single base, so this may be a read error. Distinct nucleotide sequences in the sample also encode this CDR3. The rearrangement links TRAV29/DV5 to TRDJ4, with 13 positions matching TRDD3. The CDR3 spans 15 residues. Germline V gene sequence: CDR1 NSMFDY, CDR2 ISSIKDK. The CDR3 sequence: CAAKGHWGIREPLIF. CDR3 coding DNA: TGCGCAGCAAAGGGACACTGGGGGATACGGGAACCCCTGATCTTT.

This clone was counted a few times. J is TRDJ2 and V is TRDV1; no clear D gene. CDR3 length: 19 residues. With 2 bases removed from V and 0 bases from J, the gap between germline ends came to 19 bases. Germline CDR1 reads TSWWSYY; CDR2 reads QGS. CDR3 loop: CALGERVPLRSALTAQLFF. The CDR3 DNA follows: TGTGCTCTTGGGGAAAGGGTCCCCCTCCGGTCCGCTTTGACAGCACAACTCTTCTTT.

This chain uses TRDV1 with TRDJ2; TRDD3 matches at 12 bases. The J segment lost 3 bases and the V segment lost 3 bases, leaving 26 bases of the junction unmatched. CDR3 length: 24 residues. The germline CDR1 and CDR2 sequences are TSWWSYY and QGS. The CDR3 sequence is CALGDLLFFPNWGIQAVLTAQLFF. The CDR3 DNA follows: TGTGCTCTTGGGGACCTCTTATTTTTCCCGAACTGGGGGATACAGGCGGTTCTGACAGCACAACTCTTCTTT.

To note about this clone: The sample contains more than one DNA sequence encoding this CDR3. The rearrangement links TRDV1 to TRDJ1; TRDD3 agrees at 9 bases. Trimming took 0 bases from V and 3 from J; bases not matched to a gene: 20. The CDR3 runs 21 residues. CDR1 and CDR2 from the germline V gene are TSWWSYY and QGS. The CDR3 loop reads CALGELGLPLYRGYGADKLIF. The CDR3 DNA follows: TGTGCTCTTGGGGAACTAGGTCTTCCTCTGTACCGGGGATACGGTGCCGATAAACTCATCTTT.

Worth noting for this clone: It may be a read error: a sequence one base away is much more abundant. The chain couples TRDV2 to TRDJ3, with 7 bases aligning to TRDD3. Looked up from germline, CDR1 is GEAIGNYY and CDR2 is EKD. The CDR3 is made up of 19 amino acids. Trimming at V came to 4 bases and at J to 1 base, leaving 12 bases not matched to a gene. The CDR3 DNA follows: TGTGCCTGTGATGCCATAATGGGGGGATGGTCCTGGGACACCCGACAGATGTTTTTC. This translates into CACDAIMGGWSWDTRQMFF.

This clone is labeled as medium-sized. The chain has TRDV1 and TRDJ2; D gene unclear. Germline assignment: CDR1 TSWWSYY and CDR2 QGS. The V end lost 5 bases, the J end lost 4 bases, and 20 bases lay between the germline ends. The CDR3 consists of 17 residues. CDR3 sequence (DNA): TGTGCTCTTGGGCATTCCAAAGGGTCTCCAGAGACAGCACAACTCTTCTTT. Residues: CALGHSKGSPETAQLFF.